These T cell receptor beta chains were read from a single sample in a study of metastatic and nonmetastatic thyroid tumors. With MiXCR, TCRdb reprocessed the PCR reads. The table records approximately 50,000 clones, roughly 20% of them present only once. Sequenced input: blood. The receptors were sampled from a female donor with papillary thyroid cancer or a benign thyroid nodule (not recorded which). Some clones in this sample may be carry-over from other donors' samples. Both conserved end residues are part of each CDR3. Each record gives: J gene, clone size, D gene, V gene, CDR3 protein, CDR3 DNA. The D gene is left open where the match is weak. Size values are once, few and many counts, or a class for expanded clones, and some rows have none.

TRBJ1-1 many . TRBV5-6 CASSFYTPQRPTEAFF TGTGCCAGCAGCTTCTACACCCCACAAAGACCCACTGAAGCTTTCTTT
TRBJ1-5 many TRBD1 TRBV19 CASRWGQGRNQPQHF TGTGCCAGTAGATGGGGACAGGGGCGCAATCAGCCCCAGCATTTT
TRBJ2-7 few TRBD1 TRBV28 CASSPPIGQGSYEQYF TGTGCCAGCAGTCCGCCCATTGGACAGGGGTCTTACGAGCAGTACTTC
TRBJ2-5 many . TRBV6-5 CASSYSAGGAETQYF TGTGCCAGCAGTTACTCGGCTGGGGGCGCTGAGACCCAGTACTTC
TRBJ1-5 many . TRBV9 CASSGTVSNQPQHF TGTGCCAGCAGCGGGACAGTTAGCAATCAGCCCCAGCATTTT
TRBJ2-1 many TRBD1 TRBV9 CASSARDSQGNEQFF TGTGCCAGCAGCGCACGGGACAGCCAAGGCAATGAGCAGTTCTTC
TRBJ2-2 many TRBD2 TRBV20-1 CSAGGGTGNTGELFF TGCAGTGCTGGGGGGGGGACTGGGAACACCGGGGAGCTGTTTTTT
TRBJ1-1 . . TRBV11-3 CASSLGGPNTEAFF TGTGCCAGCAGCCTCGGGGGCCCGAACACTGAAGCTTTCTTT
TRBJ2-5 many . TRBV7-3 CASSLGPQETQYF TGTGCCAGCAGCTTGGGTCCACAAGAGACCCAGTACTTC
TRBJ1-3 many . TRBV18 CASSPFIGLENSGNTIYF TGTGCCAGCTCACCCTTCATCGGATTGGAAAACTCTGGAAACACCATATATTTT
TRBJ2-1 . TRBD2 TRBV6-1 CANSESGSHYYIDQFF TGTGCCAACAGTGAAAGCGGGAGTCACTATTACATTGATCAGTTCTTC
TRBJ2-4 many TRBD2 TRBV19 CASSIVSSGSDIQYF TGTGCCAGTAGTATAGTTAGTAGCGGGAGTGACATTCAGTACTTC
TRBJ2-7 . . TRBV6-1 CASIEEAGGRYEQYF TGTGCCAGCATTGAAGAGGCTGGTGGCAGGTACGAGCAGTACTTC
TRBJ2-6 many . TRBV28 CASSLGRGLAGANVLTF TGTGCCAGCAGTTTAGGGAGGGGGCTGGCTGGGGCCAACGTCCTGACTTTC
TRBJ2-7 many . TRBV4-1 CASSLQGPLEQYF TGCGCCAGCAGCCTCCAAGGGCCATTAGAGCAGTACTTC
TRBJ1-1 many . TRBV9 CASSVDPGAEAFF TGTGCCAGCAGCGTAGACCCGGGGGCTGAAGCTTTCTTT
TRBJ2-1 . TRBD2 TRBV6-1 CANVLAGLYNQQFF TGTGCCAACGTACTAGCGGGCCTTTACAATCAGCAGTTCTTC
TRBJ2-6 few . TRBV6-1 CASRDGGRVLSGANVLTF TGTGCCAGCAGGGACGGGGGCAGGGTTCTCTCTGGTGCCAACGTCCTGACTTTC
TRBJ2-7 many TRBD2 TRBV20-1 CSAPPGGRKYEQYF TGCAGTGCTCCCCCCGGCGGGAGAAAGTACGAGCAGTACTTC
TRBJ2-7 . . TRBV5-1 CASIGLASSYEQYF TGCGCCAGCATCGGATTAGCGAGTTCCTACGAGCAGTACTTC
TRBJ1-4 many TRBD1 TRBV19 CASTQQGVDEKLFF TGTGCCAGTACTCAACAGGGGGTTGATGAAAAACTGTTTTTT
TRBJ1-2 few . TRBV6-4 CASSELLGYCYTF TGTGCCAGCAGTGAACTGTTGGGTTATTGCTACACCTTC
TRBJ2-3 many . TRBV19 CASSLRTYTDTQYF TGTGCCAGTAGTTTACGGACATACACAGATACGCAGTATTTT
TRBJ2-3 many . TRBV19 CASIGGGWIGTQYF TGTGCCAGTATAGGGGGGGGGTGGATAGGTACGCAGTATTTT
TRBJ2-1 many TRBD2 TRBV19 CASMRGTTYNEQFF TGTGCCAGTATGAGAGGGACTACCTACAATGAGCAGTTCTTC
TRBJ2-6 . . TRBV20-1 CSARVTAKPSGANVLTF TGCAGTGCTAGAGTAACCGCTAAACCCTCTGGGGCCAACGTCCTGACTTTC
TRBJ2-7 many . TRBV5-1 CASSADNIAYEQYF TGCGCCAGCAGCGCTGACAATATCGCCTACGAGCAGTACTTC
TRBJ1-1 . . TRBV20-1 CRASLIVQEEALF TGCCGTGCTAGCCTGATCGTACAGGAAGAAGCTTTATTT
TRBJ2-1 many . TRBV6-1 CASLLLSEQFF TGTGCCAGTTTGCTGCTTTCTGAGCAGTTCTTC
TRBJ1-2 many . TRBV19 CASEDRPTSYHGYTF TGTGCCAGCGAGGACCGACCGACGTCGTACCATGGCTACACCTTC
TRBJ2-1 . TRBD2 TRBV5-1 CASSFIPGLAFDNEQFF TGCGCCAGCAGCTTTATTCCCGGACTAGCTTTCGACAATGAGCAGTTCTTC
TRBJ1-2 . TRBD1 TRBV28 CASRSGGDDGYTF TGTGCCAGCAGGTCAGGGGGCGATGATGGCTACACCTTC
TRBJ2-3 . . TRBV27 CASSLSVRATDTQYF TGTGCCAGCAGTTTATCGGTGAGGGCCACAGATACGCAGTATTTT
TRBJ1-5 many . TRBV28 CASRGRHGPNQPQHF TGTGCCAGCAGGGGTCGTCACGGACCCAATCAGCCCCAGCATTTT
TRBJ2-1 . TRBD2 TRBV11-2 CASSQISGGDEQFF TGTGCCAGCAGCCAAATCAGTGGGGGGGATGAGCAGTTCTTC
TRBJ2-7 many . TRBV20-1 CSARSFVYEQYF TGCAGTGCTAGGAGTTTCGTTTACGAGCAGTACTTC
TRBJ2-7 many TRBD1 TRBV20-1 CSARTPTGTGGYEQYF TGCAGTGCTAGAACCCCAACTGGGACAGGGGGCTACGAGCAGTACTTC
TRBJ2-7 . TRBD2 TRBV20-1 CSARDRRTSGTYYEQYF TGCAGTGCTAGAGATAGGAGGACTAGCGGGACATACTACGAGCAGTACTTC
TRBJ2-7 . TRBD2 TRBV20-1 CSAAARLAGGMGGYEQYF TGCAGTGCTGCTGCCCGACTAGCGGGAGGAATGGGAGGTTACGAGCAGTACTTC
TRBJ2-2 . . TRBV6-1 CARSVRGSNTGELFF TGTGCCAGAAGTGTACGGGGTTCTAACACCGGGGAGCTGTTTTTT
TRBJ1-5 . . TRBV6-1 CASSDPRITPQHF TGTGCCAGCAGTGACCCACGTATCACGCCCCAGCATTTT
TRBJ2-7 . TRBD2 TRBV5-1 CASSLITSESYEQYF TGCGCCAGCAGCTTGATAACTAGCGAGTCCTACGAGCAGTACTTC
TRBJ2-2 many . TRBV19 CASTRVGRTGELFF TGTGCCAGTACCAGGGTAGGGCGCACCGGGGAGCTGTTTTTT
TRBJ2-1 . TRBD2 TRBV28 CASSHGKTSGKTEQFF TGTGCCAGCAGCCACGGAAAGACTAGCGGGAAGACTGAGCAGTTCTTC
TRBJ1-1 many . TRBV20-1 CSAPDRNTEAFF TGCAGTGCTCCGGACAGGAACACTGAAGCTTTCTTT
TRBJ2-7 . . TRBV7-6 CASSLALGGPIYEQYF TGTGCCAGCAGCTTAGCTTTGGGGGGGCCTATATACGAGCAGTACTTC
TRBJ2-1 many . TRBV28 CASRSLRGLGNEQFF TGTGCCAGCAGATCCCTTCGAGGACTCGGCAATGAGCAGTTCTTC
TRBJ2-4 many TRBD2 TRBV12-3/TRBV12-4 CASSSSYASGNVIQYF TGTGCCAGCAGTTCATCCTACGCTAGCGGGAATGTCATTCAGTACTTC
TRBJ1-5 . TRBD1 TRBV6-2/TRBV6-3 CASSYWDRINVNQTQHF TGTGCCAGCAGTTACTGGGACAGGATTAACGTGAATCAGACCCAGCATTTT
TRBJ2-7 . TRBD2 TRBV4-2 CASSQLGVAGGRYEQYF TGTGCAAGCAGCCAGCTGGGAGTAGCGGGAGGGCGGTACGAGCAGTACTTC
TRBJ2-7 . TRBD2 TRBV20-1 CSATGGQGAPRDGSSSYEQYF TGCAGTGCTACGGGGGGGCAGGGTGCCCCTCGAGACGGGAGTTCGTCCTACGAGCAGTACTTC
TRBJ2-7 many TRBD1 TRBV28 CASSPRQGVNYEQYF TGTGCCAGCAGCCCTCGACAGGGGGTGAACTACGAGCAGTACTTC
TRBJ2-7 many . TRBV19 CASSERDSFYEQYF TGTGCCAGTAGTGAGAGGGATTCCTTTTACGAGCAGTACTTC
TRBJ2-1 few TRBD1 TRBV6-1 CASRVTGLGDQFF TGTGCCAGCAGGGTGACAGGGTTGGGGGATCAGTTCTTC
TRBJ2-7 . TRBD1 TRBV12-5 CASGLSTGVAYEQYF TGTGCTAGTGGTTTGTCTACAGGGGTAGCCTACGAGCAGTACTTC
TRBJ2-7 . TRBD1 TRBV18 CASSLQGAPSSEQYF TGTGCCAGCTCTCTACAGGGGGCCCCCAGCTCCGAGCAGTACTTC
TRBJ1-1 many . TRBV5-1 CASRGVDRAQYPEAFF TGCGCCAGCAGGGGGGTCGATAGGGCACAATACCCTGAAGCTTTCTTT
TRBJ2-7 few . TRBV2 CASSEDLTGREQYF TGTGCCAGCAGTGAAGACCTTACAGGGCGGGAGCAGTACTTC
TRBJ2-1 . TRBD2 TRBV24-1 CATAGTSGTIYEQFF TGTGCCACCGCTGGGACTAGTGGGACAATCTATGAGCAGTTCTTC